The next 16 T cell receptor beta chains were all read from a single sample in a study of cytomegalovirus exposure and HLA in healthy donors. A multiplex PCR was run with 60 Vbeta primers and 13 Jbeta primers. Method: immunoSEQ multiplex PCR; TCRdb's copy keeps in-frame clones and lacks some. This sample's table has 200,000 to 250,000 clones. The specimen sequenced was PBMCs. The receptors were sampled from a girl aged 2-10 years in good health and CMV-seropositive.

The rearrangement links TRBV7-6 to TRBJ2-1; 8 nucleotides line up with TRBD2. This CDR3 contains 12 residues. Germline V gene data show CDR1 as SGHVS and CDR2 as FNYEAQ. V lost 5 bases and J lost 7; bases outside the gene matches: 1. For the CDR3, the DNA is TGTGCCAGCAGCCCGGGGGGGAATGAGCAGTTCTTC. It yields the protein CASSPGGNEQFF.

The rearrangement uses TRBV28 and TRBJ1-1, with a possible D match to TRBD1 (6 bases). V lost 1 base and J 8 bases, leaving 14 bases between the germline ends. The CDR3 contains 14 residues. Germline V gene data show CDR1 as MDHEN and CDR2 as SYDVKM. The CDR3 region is CASSLLSRQAEAFF. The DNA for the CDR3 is TGTGCCAGCAGTTTATTATCTCGACAGGCCGAAGCTTTCTTT.

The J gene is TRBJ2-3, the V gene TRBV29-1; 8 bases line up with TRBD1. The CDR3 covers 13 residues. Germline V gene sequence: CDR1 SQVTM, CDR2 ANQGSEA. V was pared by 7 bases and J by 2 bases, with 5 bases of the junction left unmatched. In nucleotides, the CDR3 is TGCAGCGGTCAGGGGGCCCTCACAGATACGCAGTATTTT. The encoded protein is CSGQGALTDTQYF.

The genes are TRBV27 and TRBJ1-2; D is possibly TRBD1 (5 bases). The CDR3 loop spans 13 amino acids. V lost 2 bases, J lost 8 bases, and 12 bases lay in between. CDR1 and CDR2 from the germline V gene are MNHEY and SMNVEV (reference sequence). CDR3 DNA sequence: TGTGCCAGCAGTTTAACGGACAAGTACGGCTACACCTTC. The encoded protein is CASSLTDKYGYTF.

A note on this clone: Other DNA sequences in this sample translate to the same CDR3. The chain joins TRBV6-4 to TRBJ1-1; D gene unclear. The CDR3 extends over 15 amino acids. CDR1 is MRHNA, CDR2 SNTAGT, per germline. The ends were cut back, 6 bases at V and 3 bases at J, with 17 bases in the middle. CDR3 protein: CASSLTSGSDTEAFF. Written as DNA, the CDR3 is TGTGCCAGCAGCCTCACAAGCGGATCCGACACTGAAGCTTTCTTT.

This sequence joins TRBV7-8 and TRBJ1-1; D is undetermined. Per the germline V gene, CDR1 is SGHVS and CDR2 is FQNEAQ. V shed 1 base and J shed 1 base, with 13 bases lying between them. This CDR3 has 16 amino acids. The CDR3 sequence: CASSLGPGGSNTEAFF. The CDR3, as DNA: TGTGCCAGCAGCTTAGGCCCGGGTGGGTCGAACACTGAAGCTTTCTTT.

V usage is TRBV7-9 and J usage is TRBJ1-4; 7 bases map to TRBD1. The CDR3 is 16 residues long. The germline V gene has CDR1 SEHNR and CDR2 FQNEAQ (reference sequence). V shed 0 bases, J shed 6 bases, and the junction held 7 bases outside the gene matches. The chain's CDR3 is CASSLASTGEYEKLFF. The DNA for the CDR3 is TGTGCCAGCAGCTTAGCCTCAACAGGGGAGTATGAAAAACTGTTTTTT.

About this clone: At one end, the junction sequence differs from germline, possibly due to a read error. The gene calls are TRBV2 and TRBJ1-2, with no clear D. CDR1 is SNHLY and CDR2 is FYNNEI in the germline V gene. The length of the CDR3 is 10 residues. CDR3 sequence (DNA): TGTGCCAGCCGCTCGGTGAGCAATTCCTTC. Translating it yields CASRSVSNSF.

Here the CDR3 reads CASSYAQGAQAFF. CDR3 coding DNA: TGTGCCAGCAGTTACGCACAGGGGGCGCAGGCTTTCTTT. V is TRBV6-5 and J is TRBJ1-1; TRBD1 agrees at 9 bases. Trimming took 2 bases from V and 11 from J; bases not matched to a gene: 6. The CDR3 contains 13 residues. Germline CDR1 MNHEY, CDR2 SVGAGI.

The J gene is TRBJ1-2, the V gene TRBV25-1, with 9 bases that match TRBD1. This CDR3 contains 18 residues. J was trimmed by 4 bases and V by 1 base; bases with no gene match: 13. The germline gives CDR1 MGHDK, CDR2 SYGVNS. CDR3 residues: CASSEWGLTGGRGYGYTF. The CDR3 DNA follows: TGTGCCAGCAGTGAATGGGGCCTAACAGGGGGCCGGGGCTATGGCTACACCTTC.

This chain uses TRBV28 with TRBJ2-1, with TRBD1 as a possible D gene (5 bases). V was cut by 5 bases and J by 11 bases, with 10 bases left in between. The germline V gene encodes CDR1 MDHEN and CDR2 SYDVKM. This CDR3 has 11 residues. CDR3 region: CASSVQGKQFF. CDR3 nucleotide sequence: TGTGCCAGCAGTGTCCAGGGTAAGCAGTTCTTC.

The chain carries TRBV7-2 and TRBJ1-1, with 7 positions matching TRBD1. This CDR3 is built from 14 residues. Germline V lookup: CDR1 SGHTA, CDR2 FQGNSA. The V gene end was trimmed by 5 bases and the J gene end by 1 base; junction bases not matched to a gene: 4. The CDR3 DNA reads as TGTGCCAGCAGCACCAGGGGGGAGAACACTGAAGCTTTCTTT. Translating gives CASSTRGENTEAFF. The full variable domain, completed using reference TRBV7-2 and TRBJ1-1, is GAGVSQSPSNKVTEKGKDVELRCDPISGHTALYWYRQSLGQGLEFLIYFQGNSAPDKSGLPSDRFSAERTGGSVSTLTIQRTQQEDSAVYLCASSTRGENTEAFFGQGTRLTVV.

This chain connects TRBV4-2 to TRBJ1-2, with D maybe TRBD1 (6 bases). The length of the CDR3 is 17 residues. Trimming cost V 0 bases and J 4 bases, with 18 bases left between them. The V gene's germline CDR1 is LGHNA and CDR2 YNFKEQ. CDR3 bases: TGTGCCAGCAGCCAAGACGTGCCAGGGGCGTTCGTCTATGGCTACACCTTC. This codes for CASSQDVPGAFVYGYTF.

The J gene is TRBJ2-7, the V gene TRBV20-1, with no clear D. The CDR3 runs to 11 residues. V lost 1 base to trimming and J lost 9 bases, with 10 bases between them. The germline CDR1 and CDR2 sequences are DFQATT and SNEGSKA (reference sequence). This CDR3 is CSARGKELQYF. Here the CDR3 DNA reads TGCAGTGCTAGAGGGAAGGAGTTGCAGTACTTC.

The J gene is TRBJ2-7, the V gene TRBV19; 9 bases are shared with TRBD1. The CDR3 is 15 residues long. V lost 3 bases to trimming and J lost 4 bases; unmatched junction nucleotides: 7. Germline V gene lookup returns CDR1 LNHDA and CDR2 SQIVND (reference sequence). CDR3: CASSIPGQGIYEQYF. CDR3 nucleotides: TGTGCCAGTAGTATCCCGGGACAGGGAATATACGAGCAGTACTTC. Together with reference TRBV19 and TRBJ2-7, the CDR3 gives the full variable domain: DGGITQSPKYLFRKEGQNVTLSCEQNLNHDAMYWYRQDPGQGLRLIYYSQIVNDFQKGDIAEGYSVSREKKESFPLTVTSAQKNPTAFYLCASSIPGQGIYEQYFGPGTRLTVT.

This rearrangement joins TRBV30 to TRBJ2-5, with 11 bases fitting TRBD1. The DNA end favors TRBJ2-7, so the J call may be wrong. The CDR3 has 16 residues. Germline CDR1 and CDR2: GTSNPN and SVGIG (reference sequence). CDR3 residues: CAWSVPRTGGFYEQYF. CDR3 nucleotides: TGTGCCTGGAGTGTACCCCGGACAGGGGGCTTCTACGAGCAGTACTTC.